This passage covers 22 T cell receptor beta chains from one sample sequenced in a study of cytomegalovirus exposure and HLA in healthy donors. Vbeta (60) and Jbeta (13) primers were used in the PCR. Measured with immunoSEQ multiplex PCR; TCRdb has only the in-frame clones, and not every one. Here the sample spans roughly 190,000 clones, 78% being singletons. The sample consisted of PBMCs. The receptors were gathered from a female donor in good health and CMV-seronegative.

The rearrangement joins TRBV7-8 to TRBJ1-2; D is undetermined. This CDR3 spans 16 amino acids. The germline gives CDR1 SGHVS, CDR2 FQNEAQ. V was cut by 5 bases and J by 2 bases, with 18 bases left in between. The CDR3 loop reads CASSPRTQIANYGYTF. The DNA of the CDR3 is TGTGCCAGCAGCCCAAGGACTCAAATCGCGAACTATGGCTACACCTTC.

There are a few counts of this clone. V usage is TRBV5-1 and J usage is TRBJ1-1, with D perhaps TRBD1 (6 bases). This CDR3 is built from 20 residues. With 4 bases removed from V and 0 bases from J, the gap between germline ends came to 28 bases. Germline CDR1 and CDR2: SGHRS and YFSETQ. CDR3 DNA: TGCGCCAGCAGCCACTCAACAGGGAATTTAGGTCTTAACATGAACACTGAAGCTTTCTTT. Protein product: CASSHSTGNLGLNMNTEAFF.

V is TRBV27 and J is TRBJ2-5, with 11 bases lining up with TRBD1. The CDR3 is 16 amino acids. Trimming at V came to 5 bases and at J to 1 base, leaving 6 bases not matched to a gene. CDR1 and CDR2 (germline): MNHEY, SMNVEV (reference sequence). DNA for the CDR3: TGTGCCAGCAGTACGTGGGACAGGGGGTCCCAAGAGACCCAGTACTTC. Its protein product is CASSTWDRGSQETQYF.

V is TRBV21-1 and J is TRBJ2-7; the table's TRBD1 call for D was not verified on the DNA. TRBV21-1 is an annotated pseudogene. The CDR3 extends over 15 amino acids. The DNA for the CDR3 is TGTGCCAGCAGCAAAGTGAGTAGACAAACCTACGAGCAGTACTTC. It specifies CASSKVSRQTYEQYF.

The chain joins TRBV6-7 to TRBJ1-1; D remains unclear. TRBV6-7 is an ORF; its function is uncertain. The CDR3 is 15 amino acids. V was clipped by 5 bases and J by 0 bases, with 13 bases between them. The CDR3 nucleotides read TGTGCCAGCAGTGTCCCCACAGTTATGAACACTGAAGCTTTCTTT. The encoded protein is CASSVPTVMNTEAFF.

Remarks on this clone: The sample carries other DNA sequences with the same CDR3. The chain combines TRBV19 with TRBJ2-5; the match to TRBD1 covers 9 bases. Trimming removed 3 bases from V and 5 bases from J; junction bases left unmatched: 7. Germline CDR1 and CDR2: LNHDA and SQIVND (reference sequence). The CDR3 runs 15 residues. CDR3 in DNA: TGTGCCAGTAGTATTGGGACAGGGTTTCGGGAGACCCAGTACTTC. Encoded protein: CASSIGTGFRETQYF.

This chain joins TRBV19 and TRBJ2-2; 8 positions agree with TRBD1. V shed 5 bases and J 2 bases; nucleotides not matched to a gene: 7. This CDR3 region has 16 residues. Germline CDR1 and CDR2: LNHDA and SQIVND (reference sequence). CDR3 amino acids: CASSPLDRANTGELFF. CDR3 coding DNA: TGTGCCAGTAGTCCCCTGGACAGGGCTAACACCGGGGAGCTGTTTTTT.

The V and J genes are TRBV9 and TRBJ2-7; 11 bases are shared with TRBD1. Trimming at V came to 4 bases and at J to 6 bases, leaving 9 bases not matched to a gene. Per the germline V gene, CDR1 is SGDLS and CDR2 is YYNGEE. This CDR3 has 15 residues. This chain's CDR3 is CASSPRTGGKGEQYF. CDR3 DNA sequence: TGTGCCAGCAGCCCTCGGACAGGGGGCAAAGGCGAGCAGTACTTC.

V and J are TRBV11-2 and TRBJ1-6, with 8 positions matching TRBD1. V lost 0 bases, J lost 12 bases, and 4 bases stayed unmatched. Germline lookup yields CDR1 SGHAT and CDR2 FQNNGV. CDR3 length: 14 residues. The chain's CDR3 is CASSLEHGTGPLHF. CDR3 DNA: TGTGCCAGCAGCTTAGAGCACGGGACAGGACCCCTCCACTTT.

The CDR3 reads CASSTGFEKLFF. CDR3 sequence (DNA): TGTGCCAGCAGTACAGGGTTTGAAAAACTGTTTTTT. V is TRBV2 and J is TRBJ1-4; the D gene is possibly TRBD1 (6 bases). In germline, CDR1 is SNHLY, CDR2 FYNNEI. Trimming took off 5 bases at V and 7 bases at J, with 8 bases between the two ends. The CDR3 sequence is 12 residues long.

This chain's CDR3 is CASSLSGPRETQYF. The CDR3 nucleotides read TGTGCCAGCAGTTTATCGGGGCCCCGAGAGACCCAGTACTTC. The chain employs TRBV27 and TRBJ2-5, with D maybe TRBD1 (5 bases). Looked up from germline, CDR1 is MNHEY and CDR2 is SMNVEV (reference sequence). Trimming took off 0 bases at V and 4 bases at J, with 9 bases between the two ends. This CDR3 region has 14 residues.

The V gene is TRBV27, the J gene TRBJ2-3, with 9 bases lining up with TRBD2. Germline V gives CDR1 MNHEY, CDR2 SMNVEV (reference sequence). The CDR3 covers 17 residues. Losses at the gene ends were 0 bases for V and 2 bases for J; bases not matched to a gene: 6. The CDR3 nucleotides are TGTGCCAGCAGTTTATCCTCCCTAGCGGGATACACAGATACGCAGTATTTT. Its protein product is CASSLSSLAGYTDTQYF.

This clone has just a few counts. The chain links TRBV2 to TRBJ2-3; TRBD1 might be the D (5 bases). Germline loops: CDR1 SNHLY, CDR2 FYNNEI. V dropped 4 bases and J dropped 2 bases, with 10 bases sitting between them. The CDR3 has 14 residues. CDR3 in amino acids: CASSVVGDTDTQYF. The CDR3 DNA is TGTGCCAGCAGTGTAGTAGGGGACACAGATACGCAGTATTTT.

The CDR3: CASRRGETVIRLATNEKLFF. CDR3 DNA sequence: TGCGCCAGCAGACGCGGAGAGACAGTAATAAGACTGGCAACTAATGAAAAACTGTTTTTT. V gene TRBV5-1 combines with J gene TRBJ1-4, with D possibly matching TRBD1 (5 bases). Trimming took 5 bases from V and 0 from J, leaving 26 bases between them. The CDR3 is 20 amino acids. CDR1 is SGHRS, CDR2 YFSETQ, per germline.

In this sample, this clone turned up once. Its ends do not fully match the called genes, so a read error is possible. The rearrangement uses TRBV7-9 and TRBJ2-5, with D perhaps TRBD2 (5 bases). CDR1 is SEHNR, CDR2 FQNEAQ, per germline (reference sequence). This CDR3 has 13 residues. The CDR3 nucleotides read TGTTCCAGCAGCTCAGGACTTAGGGAGACCCAGTACTTC. This gives the protein CSSSSGLRETQYF.

The chain recombines TRBV30 with TRBJ1-2; TRBD1 matches at 8 bases. The CDR3 loop spans 14 amino acids. Germline CDR1 reads GTSNPN; CDR2 reads SVGIG (reference sequence). Germline trimming cut 4 bases from V and 8 bases from J; bases unmatched to any gene: 12. The CDR3 coding sequence is TGTGCCTGGACCCCTGCGACAGGGGCTAGGGGCTACACCTTC. It encodes CAWTPATGARGYTF.

This CDR3 is CASSVRVGNQPQHF. The CDR3, as DNA: TGTGCCAGCAGTGTCAGGGTTGGGAATCAGCCCCAGCATTTT. The chain recombines TRBV2 with TRBJ1-5; D is possibly TRBD1 (5 bases). The CDR3 is 14 amino acids. Germline values: CDR1 SNHLY, CDR2 FYNNEI. V lost 4 bases to trimming and J lost 4 bases, with 11 bases between them. The variable domain in full, completed from reference TRBV2 and TRBJ1-5, reads EPEVTQTPSHQVTQMGQEVILRCVPISNHLYFYWYRQILGQKVEFLVSFYNNEISEKSEIFDDQFSVERPDGSNFTLKIRSTKLEDSAMYFCASSVRVGNQPQHFGDGTRLSIL.

The chain is built from TRBV27 and TRBJ1-1, with D possibly being TRBD1 (5 bases). Germline lookup yields CDR1 MNHEY and CDR2 SMNVEV (reference sequence). Trimming removed 2 bases from V and 4 bases from J, with 11 bases in between. This CDR3 has 14 amino acids. This CDR3 is CASSLRGGSTEAFF. CDR3 sequence (DNA): TGTGCCAGCAGTTTACGGGGGGGGAGCACTGAAGCTTTCTTT.

In its sample, this clone was seen a few times. The chain is built from TRBV11-1 and TRBJ2-7, with 8 bases that match TRBD1. The CDR3 runs 13 residues. From germline, CDR1 is SGHAT and CDR2 FQDESV (reference sequence). V lost 4 bases and J lost 6; bases outside the gene matches: 5. This CDR3 reads CASSSQTGVEQYF. The CDR3 bases are TGTGCCAGCAGCTCCCAGACAGGGGTCGAGCAGTACTTC.

The rearrangement joins TRBV7-9 to TRBJ2-1; 8 bases match TRBD2. Germline V gene lookup returns CDR1 SEHNR and CDR2 FQNEAQ (reference sequence). The CDR3 loop spans 17 amino acids. The junction had 11 bases not matched to a gene; V was cut back by 0 bases and J by 7 bases. CDR3 amino acids: CASSLAKREGRWNEQFF. The CDR3 DNA reads TGTGCCAGCAGCTTAGCTAAACGGGAGGGCCGGTGGAATGAGCAGTTCTTC.

The genes are TRBV25-1 and TRBJ1-6; no clear D. The V end was cut by 7 bases, the J end by 6 bases, with 16 bases between. Germline loops: CDR1 MGHDK, CDR2 SYGVNS. The CDR3 sequence is 15 residues long. CDR3 region: CASTLSRAFNSPLHF. The CDR3 DNA reads TGTGCCAGCACTCTCTCGAGGGCTTTTAATTCACCCCTCCACTTT.

V usage is TRBV2 and J usage is TRBJ2-1; 11 nucleotides align to TRBD2. The V segment lost 8 bases and the J segment 5 bases; nucleotides outside the gene matches: 5. This CDR3 is 14 amino acids long. The germline V gene encodes CDR1 SNHLY and CDR2 FYNNEI. The CDR3 sequence: CASVAGGPNNEQFF. CDR3 in DNA: TGTGCCAGCGTAGCGGGAGGGCCTAACAATGAGCAGTTCTTC.